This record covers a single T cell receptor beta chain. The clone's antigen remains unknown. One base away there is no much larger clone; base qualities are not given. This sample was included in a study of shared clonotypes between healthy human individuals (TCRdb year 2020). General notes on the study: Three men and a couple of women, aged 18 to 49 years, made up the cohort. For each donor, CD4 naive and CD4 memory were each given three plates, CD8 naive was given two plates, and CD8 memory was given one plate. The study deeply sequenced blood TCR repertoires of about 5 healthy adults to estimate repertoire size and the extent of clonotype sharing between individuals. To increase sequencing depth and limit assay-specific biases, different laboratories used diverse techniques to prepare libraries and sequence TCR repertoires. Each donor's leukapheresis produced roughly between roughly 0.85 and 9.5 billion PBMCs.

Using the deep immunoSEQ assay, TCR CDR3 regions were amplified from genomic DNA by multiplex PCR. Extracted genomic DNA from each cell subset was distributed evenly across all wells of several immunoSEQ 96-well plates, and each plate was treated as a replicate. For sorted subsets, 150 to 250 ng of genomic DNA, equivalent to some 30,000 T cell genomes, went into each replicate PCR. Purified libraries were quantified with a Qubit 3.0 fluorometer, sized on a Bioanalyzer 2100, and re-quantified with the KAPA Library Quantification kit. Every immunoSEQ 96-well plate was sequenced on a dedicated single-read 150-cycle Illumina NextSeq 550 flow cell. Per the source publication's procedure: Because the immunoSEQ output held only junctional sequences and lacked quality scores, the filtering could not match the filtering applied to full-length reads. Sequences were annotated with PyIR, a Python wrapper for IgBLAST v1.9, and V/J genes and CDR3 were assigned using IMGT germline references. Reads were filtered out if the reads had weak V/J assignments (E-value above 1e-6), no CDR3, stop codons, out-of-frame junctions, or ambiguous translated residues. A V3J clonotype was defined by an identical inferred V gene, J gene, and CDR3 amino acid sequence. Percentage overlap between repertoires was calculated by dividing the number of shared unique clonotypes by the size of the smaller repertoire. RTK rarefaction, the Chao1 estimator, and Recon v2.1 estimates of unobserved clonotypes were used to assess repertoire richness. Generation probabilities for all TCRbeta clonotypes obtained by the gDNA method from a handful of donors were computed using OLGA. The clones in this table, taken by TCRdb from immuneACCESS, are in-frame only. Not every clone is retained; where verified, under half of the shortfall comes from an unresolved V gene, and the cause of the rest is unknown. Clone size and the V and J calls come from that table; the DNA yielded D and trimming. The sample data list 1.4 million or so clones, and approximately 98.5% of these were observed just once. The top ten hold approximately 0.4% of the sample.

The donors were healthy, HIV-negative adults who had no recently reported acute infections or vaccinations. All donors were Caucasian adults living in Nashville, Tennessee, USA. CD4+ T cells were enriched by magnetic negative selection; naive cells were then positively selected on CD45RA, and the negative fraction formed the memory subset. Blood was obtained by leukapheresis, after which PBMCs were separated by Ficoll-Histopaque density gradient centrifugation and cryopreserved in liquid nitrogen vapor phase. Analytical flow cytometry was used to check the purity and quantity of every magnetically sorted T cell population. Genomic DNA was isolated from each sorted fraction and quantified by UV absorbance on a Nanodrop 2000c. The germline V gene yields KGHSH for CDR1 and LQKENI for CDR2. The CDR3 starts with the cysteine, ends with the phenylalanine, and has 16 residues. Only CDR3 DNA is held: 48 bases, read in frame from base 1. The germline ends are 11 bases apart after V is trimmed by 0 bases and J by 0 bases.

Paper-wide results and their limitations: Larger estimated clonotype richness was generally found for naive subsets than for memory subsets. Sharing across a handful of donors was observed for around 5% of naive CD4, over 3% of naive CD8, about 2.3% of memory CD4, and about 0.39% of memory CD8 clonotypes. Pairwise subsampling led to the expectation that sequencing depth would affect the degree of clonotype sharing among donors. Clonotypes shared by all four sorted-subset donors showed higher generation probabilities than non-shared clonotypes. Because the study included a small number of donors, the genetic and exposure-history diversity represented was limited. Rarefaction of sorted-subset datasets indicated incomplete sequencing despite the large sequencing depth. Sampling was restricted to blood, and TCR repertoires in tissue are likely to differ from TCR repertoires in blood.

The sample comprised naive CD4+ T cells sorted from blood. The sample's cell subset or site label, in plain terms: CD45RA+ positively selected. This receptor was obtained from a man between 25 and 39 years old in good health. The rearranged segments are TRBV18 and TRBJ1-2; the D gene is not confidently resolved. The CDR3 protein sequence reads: CASSPPWTTTNYGYTF. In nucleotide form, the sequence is TGTGCCAGCTCACCACCGTGGACTACTACTAACTATGGCTACACCTTC.